The 2 T cell receptor beta chains in this list originate from one sample, sequenced in a study of blood T cell repertoires in COVID-19. TCRdb's copy holds only in-frame clones and misses some; the assay was immunoSEQ multiplex PCR. The sample lists roughly 49,000 clones; 55% to 70% were seen once. Sequencing used peripheral blood. The receptors stem from a woman aged 65 to 85 with acute or convalescent COVID-19.

This clone was counted at least ten times. The chain links TRBV7-3 to TRBJ1-2, with D perhaps matching TRBD1 (5 bases). Germline CDR1 SGHTA, CDR2 FQGTGA. The V gene lost 5 bases and the J gene lost 2 bases, with 9 bases spanning the gap. The CDR3 is 13 residues long. The DNA for the CDR3 is TGTGCCAGCAGCCTCGACAGCAACTATGGCTACACCTTC. This sequence encodes CASSLDSNYGYTF.

This clone was detected once. The chain carries TRBV6-1 and TRBJ2-1; D not certain. V was clipped by 1 base and J by 8 bases, with 9 bases between them. In germline, CDR1 is MNHNS, CDR2 SASEGT. The CDR3 spans 13 residues. CDR3 protein: CASSEVSMDEQFF. Here the CDR3 DNA reads TGTGCCAGCAGTGAAGTTAGTATGGATGAGCAGTTCTTC.